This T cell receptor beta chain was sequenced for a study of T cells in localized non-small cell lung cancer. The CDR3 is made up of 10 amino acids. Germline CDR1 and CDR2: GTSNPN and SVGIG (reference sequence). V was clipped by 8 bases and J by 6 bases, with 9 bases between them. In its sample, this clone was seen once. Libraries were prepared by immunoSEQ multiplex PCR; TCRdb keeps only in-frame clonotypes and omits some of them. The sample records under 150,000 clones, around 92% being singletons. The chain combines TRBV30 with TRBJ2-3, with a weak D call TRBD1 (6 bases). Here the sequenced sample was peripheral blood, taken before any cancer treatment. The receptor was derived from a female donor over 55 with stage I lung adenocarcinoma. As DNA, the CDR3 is TGTGCCCAGGGGTGGGATACGCAGTATTTT. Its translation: CAQGWDTQYF. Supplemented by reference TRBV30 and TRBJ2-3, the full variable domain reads SQTIHQWPATLVQPVGSPLSLECTVEGTSNPNLYWYRQAAGRGLQLLFYSVGIGQISSEVPQNLSASRPQDRQFILSSKKLLLSDSGFYLCAQGWDTQYFGPGTRLTVL.